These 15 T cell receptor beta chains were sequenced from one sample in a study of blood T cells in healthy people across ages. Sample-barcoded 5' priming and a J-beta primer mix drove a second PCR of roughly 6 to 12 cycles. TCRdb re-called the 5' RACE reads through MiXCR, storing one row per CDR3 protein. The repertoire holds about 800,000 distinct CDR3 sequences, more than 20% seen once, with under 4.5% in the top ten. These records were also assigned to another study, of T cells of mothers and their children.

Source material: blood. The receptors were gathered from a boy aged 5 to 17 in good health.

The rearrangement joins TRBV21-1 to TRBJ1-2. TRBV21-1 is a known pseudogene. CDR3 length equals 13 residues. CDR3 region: CASSRAYPSGYTF. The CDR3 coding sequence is TGTGCCAGCAGCCGGGCCTATCCCTCCGGCTACACCTTC.

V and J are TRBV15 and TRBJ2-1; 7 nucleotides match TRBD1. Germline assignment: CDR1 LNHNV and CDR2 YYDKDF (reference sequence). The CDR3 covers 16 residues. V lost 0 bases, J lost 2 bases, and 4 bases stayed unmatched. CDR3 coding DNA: TGTGCCACCAGCAGAGATAACAGGGGAACCTACAATGAGCAGTTCTTC. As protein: CATSRDNRGTYNEQFF.

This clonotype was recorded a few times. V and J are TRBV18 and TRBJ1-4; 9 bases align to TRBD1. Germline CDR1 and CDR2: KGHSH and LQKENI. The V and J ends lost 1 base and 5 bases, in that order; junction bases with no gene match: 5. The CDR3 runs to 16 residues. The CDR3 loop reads CASSPLTGTGNEKLFF. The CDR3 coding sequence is TGTGCCAGCTCACCACTTACCGGGACAGGGAATGAAAAACTGTTTTTT.

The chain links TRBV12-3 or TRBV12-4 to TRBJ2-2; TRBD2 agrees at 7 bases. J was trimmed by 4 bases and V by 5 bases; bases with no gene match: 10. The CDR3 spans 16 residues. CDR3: CASSLLAALPTGELFF. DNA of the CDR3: TGTGCCAGCAGTCTTCTAGCGGCCCTACCCACCGGGGAGCTGTTTTTT.

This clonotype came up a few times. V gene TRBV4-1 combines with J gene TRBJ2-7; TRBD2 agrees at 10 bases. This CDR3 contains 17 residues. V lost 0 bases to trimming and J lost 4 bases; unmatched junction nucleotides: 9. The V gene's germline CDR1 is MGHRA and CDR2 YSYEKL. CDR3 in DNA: TGCGCCAGCAGCCAAGATAGGGCTAGCGGGAGTGGGTACGAGCAGTACTTC. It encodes CASSQDRASGSGYEQYF.

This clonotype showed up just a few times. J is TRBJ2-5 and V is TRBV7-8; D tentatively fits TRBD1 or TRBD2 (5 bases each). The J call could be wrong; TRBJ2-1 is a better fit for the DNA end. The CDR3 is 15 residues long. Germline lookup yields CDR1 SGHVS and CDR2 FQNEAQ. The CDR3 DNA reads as TGTGCCAGCAGCTTAGAACTCGGGACGGGCAATGAGCAGTTCTTC. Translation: CASSLELGTGNEQFF.

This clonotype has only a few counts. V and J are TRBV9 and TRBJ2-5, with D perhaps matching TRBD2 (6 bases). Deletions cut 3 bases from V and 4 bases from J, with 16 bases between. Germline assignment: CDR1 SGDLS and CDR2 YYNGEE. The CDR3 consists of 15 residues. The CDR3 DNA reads TGTGCCAGCAGCGATGGGGGGAATCTGATAGAGACCCAGTACTTC. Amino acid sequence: CASSDGGNLIETQYF.

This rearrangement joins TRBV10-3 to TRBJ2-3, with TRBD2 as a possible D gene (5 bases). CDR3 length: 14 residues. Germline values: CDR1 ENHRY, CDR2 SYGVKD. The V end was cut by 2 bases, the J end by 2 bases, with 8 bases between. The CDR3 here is CAISERGITDTQYF. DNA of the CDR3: TGTGCCATCAGTGAGCGGGGTATCACAGATACGCAGTATTTT.

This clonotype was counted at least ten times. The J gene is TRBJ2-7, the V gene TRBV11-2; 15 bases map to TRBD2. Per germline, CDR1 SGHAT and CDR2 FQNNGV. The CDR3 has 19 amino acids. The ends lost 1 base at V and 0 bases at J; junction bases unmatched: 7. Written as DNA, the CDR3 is TGTGCCAGCAGCTTAGTAGGGACTAGCGGGGGGTCGAGCTCCTACGAGCAGTACTTC. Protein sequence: CASSLVGTSGGSSSYEQYF.

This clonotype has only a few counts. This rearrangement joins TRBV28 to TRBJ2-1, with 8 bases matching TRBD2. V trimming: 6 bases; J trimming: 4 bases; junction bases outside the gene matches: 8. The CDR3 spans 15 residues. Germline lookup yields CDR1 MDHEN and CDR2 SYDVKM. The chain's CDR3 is CASRESGREYNEQFF. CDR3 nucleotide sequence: TGTGCCAGCAGGGAGAGCGGGAGAGAATACAATGAGCAGTTCTTC.

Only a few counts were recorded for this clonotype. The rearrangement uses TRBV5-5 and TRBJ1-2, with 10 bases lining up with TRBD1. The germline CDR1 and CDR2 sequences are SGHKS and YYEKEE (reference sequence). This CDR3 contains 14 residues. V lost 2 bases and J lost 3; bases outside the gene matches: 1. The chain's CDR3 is CASSFGQGDYGYTF. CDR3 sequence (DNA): TGTGCCAGCAGCTTTGGACAGGGGGACTATGGCTACACCTTC.

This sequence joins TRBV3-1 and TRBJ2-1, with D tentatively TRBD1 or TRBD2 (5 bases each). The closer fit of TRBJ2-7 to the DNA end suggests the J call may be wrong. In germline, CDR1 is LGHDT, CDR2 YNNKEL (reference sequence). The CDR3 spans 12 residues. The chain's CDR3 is CASGGGEGEQYF. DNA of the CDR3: TGTGCCAGCGGGGGTGGGGAAGGCGAGCAGTACTTC.

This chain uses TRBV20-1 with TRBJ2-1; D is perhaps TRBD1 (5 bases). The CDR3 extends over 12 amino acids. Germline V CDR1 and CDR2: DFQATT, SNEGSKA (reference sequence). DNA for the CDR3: TGCACTTCTGGGGCTCCGTACAATGAGCAGTTCTTC. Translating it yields CTSGAPYNEQFF.

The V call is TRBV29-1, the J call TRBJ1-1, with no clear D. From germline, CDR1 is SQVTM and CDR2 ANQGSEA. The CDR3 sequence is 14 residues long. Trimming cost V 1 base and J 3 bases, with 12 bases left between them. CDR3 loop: CSVEGTLPYTEAFF. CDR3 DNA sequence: TGCAGCGTTGAAGGGACTCTACCGTACACTGAAGCTTTCTTT.

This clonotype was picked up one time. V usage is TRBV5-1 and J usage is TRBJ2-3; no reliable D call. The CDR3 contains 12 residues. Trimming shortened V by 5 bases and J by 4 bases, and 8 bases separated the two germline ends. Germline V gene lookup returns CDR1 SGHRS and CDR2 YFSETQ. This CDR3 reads CASSLKADTQYF. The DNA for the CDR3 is TGCGCCAGCAGTCTTAAGGCAGATACGCAGTATTTT.